This TCR beta chain was recovered during a study of T-cell memory formation after mild COVID-19. TCRdb reprocessed the 5' RACE reads via MiXCR and lists one record per CDR3 protein. This sample yields fewer than 700,000 distinct CDR3 sequences, of which more than 15% are seen a single time; 9.5% to 15% belongs to the top ten. V lost 6 bases, J lost 3 bases, and 17 bases lay in between. CDR1 is MRHNA and CDR2 is SNTAGT in the germline V gene. The CDR3 is made up of 15 amino acids. The receptor was derived from an adult woman who had mild COVID-19 (a few samples of this study predate the infection). Cell type and time point are not known. Specimen: PBMCs or a T cell subset sorted from them (not recorded which). The V call is TRBV6-4, the J call TRBJ1-1; perhaps TRBD1 as D (5 bases). CDR3 sequence reads: CASRIEAGLYTEAFF. The DNA for the CDR3 is TGTGCCAGCAGGATCGAGGCAGGGTTGTACACTGAAGCTTTCTTT.